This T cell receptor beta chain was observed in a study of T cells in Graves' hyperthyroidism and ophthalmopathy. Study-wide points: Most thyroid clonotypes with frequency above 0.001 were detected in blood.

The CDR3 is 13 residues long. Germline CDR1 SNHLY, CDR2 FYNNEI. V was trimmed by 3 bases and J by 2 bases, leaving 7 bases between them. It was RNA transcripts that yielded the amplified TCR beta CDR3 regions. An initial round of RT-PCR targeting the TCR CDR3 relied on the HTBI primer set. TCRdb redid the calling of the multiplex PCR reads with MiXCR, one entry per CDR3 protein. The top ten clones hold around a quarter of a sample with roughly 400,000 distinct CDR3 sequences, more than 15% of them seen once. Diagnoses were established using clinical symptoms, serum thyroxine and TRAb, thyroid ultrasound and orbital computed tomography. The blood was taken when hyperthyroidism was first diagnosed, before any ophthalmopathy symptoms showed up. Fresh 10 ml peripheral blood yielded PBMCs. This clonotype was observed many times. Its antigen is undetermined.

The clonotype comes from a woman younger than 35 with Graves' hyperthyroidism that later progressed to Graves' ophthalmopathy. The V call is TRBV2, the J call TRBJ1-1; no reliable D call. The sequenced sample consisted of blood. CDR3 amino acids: CASSDRLNTEAFF. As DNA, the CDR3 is TGTGCCAGCAGTGACAGATTAAACACTGAAGCTTTCTTT.